This T cell receptor (beta chain) appears in the sequencing data of a study of blood T cell repertoires in COVID-19. The CDR3 loop spans 12 amino acids. The ends were cut back, 3 bases at V and 6 bases at J, with 7 bases in the middle. Profiling relied on immunoSEQ multiplex PCR, and the TCRdb table lists in-frame clones only, not all of them. The profile shows fewer than 300,000 clones, over 75% of them singletons. The specimen was peripheral blood. The rearrangement joins TRBV12-3 or TRBV12-4 to TRBJ2-3; D might be TRBD1 (6 bases). The receptor was derived from a woman in her fifties or sixties with acute or convalescent COVID-19. The CDR3 reads CASSFRGDTQYF. In nucleotides, the CDR3 is TGTGCCAGCAGTTTCAGGGGTGATACGCAGTATTTT.